This T cell receptor beta chain was recovered during a study of beta chain features in type 1 diabetes. This clone was counted a few times. Other DNA sequences in the sample encode the same CDR3. The ends were cut back, 0 bases at V and 2 bases at J, with 1 base in the middle. Germline CDR1 is SGHRS and CDR2 is YFSETQ. This CDR3 has 12 amino acids. Since all of the isolated RNA was reverse transcribed, expressed TCRB transcripts were what got sequenced. TCRdb's table, derived via immunoSEQ multiplex PCR, lists solely in-frame clones and lacks some. This sample has some 150,000 clones, with roughly 11% found just once.

Specimen: central memory CD4+ T cells from blood. The receptor comes from a man younger than 30 in good health. The chain couples TRBV5-1 to TRBJ2-3; D is unclear. This chain's CDR3 is CASSLATDTQYF. In DNA, the CDR3 is TGCGCCAGCAGCTTGGCCACAGATACGCAGTATTTT.